These T cell receptor beta chains were read from a single sample in a study of shared clonotypes between healthy human individuals. Clones were sequenced by immunoSEQ multiplex PCR, and TCRdb holds only the in-frame ones, with some missing. The sample has more than 500,000 clones, approximately 95% seen once. Material: naive CD4+ T cells sorted from blood. Source of these receptors: a woman under 40 in good health. Each CDR3 is given with its conserved first and last residue. A D gene is named only where the DNA matches it firmly. Only some rows state a clone size, as once, few, many or a class for expanded clones.

j_gene	len	abundance	d_gene	v_gene	CDR3aa	CDR3nt
TRBJ2-7	13	NA	NA	TRBV5-6	CASSLNEDYEQYF	TGTGCCAGCAGCTTGAACGAGGACTACGAGCAGTACTTC
TRBJ2-7	13	NA	NA	TRBV10-2	CASSAGDSYEQYF	TGCGCCAGCAGTGCCGGGGACTCCTACGAGCAGTACTTC
TRBJ2-7	16	NA	TRBD1	TRBV27	CASSTNRGVYSYEQYF	TGTGCCAGCAGTACTAACAGGGGAGTCTATTCCTACGAGCAGTACTTC
TRBJ2-1	15	NA	TRBD2	TRBV27	CASSKLAGGPNEQFF	TGTGCCAGCAGCAAACTAGCGGGAGGGCCCAATGAGCAGTTCTTC
TRBJ2-1	16	NA	NA	TRBV14	CASSHVFGRSLNEQFF	TGTGCCAGCAGCCATGTGTTCGGGAGATCTCTCAATGAGCAGTTCTTC
TRBJ1-2	15	NA	TRBD1	TRBV6-5	CASRSGQEGPHGYTF	TGTGCCAGCAGATCGGGACAGGAAGGGCCCCATGGCTACACCTTC
TRBJ1-2	14	NA	NA	TRBV6-6	CASSYLKEKDGYTF	TGTGCCAGCAGTTACCTGAAGGAAAAGGATGGCTACACCTTC
TRBJ1-1	15	NA	NA	TRBV5-1	CASSLAAWENTEAFF	TGCGCCAGCAGCTTGGCGGCGTGGGAGAACACTGAAGCTTTCTTT
TRBJ2-7	12	NA	NA	TRBV5-1	CASSAQGYEQYF	TGCGCCAGCAGCGCACAGGGATACGAGCAGTACTTC
TRBJ1-3	15	NA	NA	TRBV11-2	CASSLDGISGNTIYF	TGTGCCAGCAGCTTAGATGGCATCTCTGGAAACACCATATATTTT
TRBJ1-4	13	NA	NA	TRBV5-1	CASSLEGNEKLFF	TGCGCCAGCAGCTTGGAGGGGAATGAAAAACTGTTTTTT
TRBJ1-2	12	NA	NA	TRBV6-1	CASSRTPYGYTF	TGTGCCAGCTCTCGGACACCCTATGGCTACACCTTC
TRBJ2-5	14	NA	TRBD2	TRBV29-1	CSVERRLALETQYF	TGCAGCGTTGAACGCCGACTAGCCCTAGAGACCCAGTACTTC
TRBJ1-1	14	NA	NA	TRBV7-2	CASSLGRGNTEAFF	TGTGCCAGCAGCCTCGGCCGGGGGAACACTGAAGCTTTCTTT
TRBJ2-5	14	NA	TRBD1	TRBV14	CASSPTGESGTQYF	TGTGCCAGCAGCCCTACAGGGGAAAGTGGGACCCAGTACTTC
TRBJ2-7	14	NA	TRBD2	TRBV28	CASSSGTSLVEQYF	TGTGCCAGCAGTTCCGGGACTAGTTTGGTCGAGCAGTACTTC
TRBJ2-3	14	NA	NA	TRBV5-1	CASRGALSTDTQYF	TGCGCCAGCAGAGGGGCCCTGAGCACAGATACGCAGTATTTT
TRBJ2-7	14	NA	NA	TRBV6-5	CASSPQGLPYEQYF	TGTGCCAGCAGTCCCCAGGGTCTCCCCTACGAGCAGTACTTC
TRBJ1-3	13	NA	NA	TRBV18	CASSDGSGNTIYF	TGTGCCAGCTCGGACGGCTCTGGAAACACCATATATTTT
TRBJ2-3	16	once	NA	TRBV7-8	CASSHRTSQGGDTQYF	TGTGCCAGCAGCCACCGGACTAGCCAGGGGGGAGATACGCAGTATTTT
TRBJ2-3	13	NA	TRBD1	TRBV7-9	CAKKDRGRDTQYF	TGTGCCAAGAAAGACAGGGGCCGGGATACGCAGTATTTT
TRBJ1-2	16	NA	NA	TRBV15	CATSRAGTLRNYGYTF	TGTGCCACCAGCAGAGCTGGTACGCTTAGGAACTATGGCTACACCTTC
TRBJ1-5	15	NA	TRBD1	TRBV2	CASSWTGGEGQPQHF	TGTGCCAGCAGTTGGACAGGGGGTGAGGGACAGCCCCAGCATTTT
TRBJ1-1	17	NA	NA	TRBV28	CASSSLPPGDGDTEAFF	TGTGCCAGCAGTTCCCTCCCGCCGGGGGACGGGGACACTGAAGCTTTCTTT
TRBJ2-7	13	NA	NA	TRBV7-9	CASGAGGIYEQYF	TGTGCCAGCGGGGCGGGCGGTATCTACGAGCAGTACTTC
TRBJ2-7	14	NA	NA	TRBV7-9	CASSLPQGGGEQYF	TGTGCCAGCAGCTTACCGCAGGGGGGTGGCGAGCAGTACTTC
TRBJ1-3	16	NA	NA	TRBV28	CASSLDSPSSGNTIYF	TGTGCCAGCAGTTTGGACAGCCCGTCCTCTGGAAACACCATATATTTT
TRBJ2-3	15	once	TRBD2	TRBV29-1	CSAGASGDSTDTQYF	TGCAGCGCAGGTGCTAGCGGGGACAGCACAGATACGCAGTATTTT
TRBJ2-3	16	NA	NA	TRBV1	CTSSQDWGTSTDTQYF	TGCACCAGCAGCCAAGATTGGGGGACTAGCACAGATACGCAGTATTTT
TRBJ2-3	15	NA	TRBD2	TRBV7-9	CASSPLAGVADTQYF	TGTGCCAGCAGCCCCCTAGCGGGAGTGGCAGATACGCAGTATTTT
TRBJ1-2	16	NA	NA	TRBV28	CASSTNLGWGPYGYTF	TGTGCCAGCTCAACGAATTTGGGCTGGGGGCCCTATGGCTACACCTTC
TRBJ2-7	14	NA	NA	TRBV18	CASSPGTHDGEQYF	TGTGCCAGCTCACCTGGGACCCACGATGGTGAGCAGTACTTC
TRBJ2-3	17	NA	TRBD2	TRBV10-1	CASSVNGLAGGGDTQYF	TGCGCCAGCAGCGTAAACGGACTAGCGGGAGGAGGGGATACGCAGTATTTT
TRBJ2-4	17	NA	TRBD2	TRBV4-2	CASSPREASVGENIQYF	TGTGCCAGCAGCCCTCGGGAGGCGTCGGTAGGCGAAAACATTCAGTACTTC
TRBJ2-4	15	NA	NA	TRBV18	CASSPLGQAKNIQYF	TGTGCCAGCTCACCATTGGGGCAGGCCAAAAACATTCAGTACTTC
TRBJ2-3	19	NA	NA	TRBV1	CTSSQGGREKYNPTDTQYF	TGCACCAGCAGCCAAGGCGGGAGGGAAAAATACAACCCTACAGATACGCAGTATTTT
TRBJ2-1	17	NA	TRBD2	TRBV5-1	CASSLGLGTRLDNEQFF	TGCGCCAGCAGCTTGGGATTGGGGACTAGGCTCGACAATGAGCAGTTCTTC